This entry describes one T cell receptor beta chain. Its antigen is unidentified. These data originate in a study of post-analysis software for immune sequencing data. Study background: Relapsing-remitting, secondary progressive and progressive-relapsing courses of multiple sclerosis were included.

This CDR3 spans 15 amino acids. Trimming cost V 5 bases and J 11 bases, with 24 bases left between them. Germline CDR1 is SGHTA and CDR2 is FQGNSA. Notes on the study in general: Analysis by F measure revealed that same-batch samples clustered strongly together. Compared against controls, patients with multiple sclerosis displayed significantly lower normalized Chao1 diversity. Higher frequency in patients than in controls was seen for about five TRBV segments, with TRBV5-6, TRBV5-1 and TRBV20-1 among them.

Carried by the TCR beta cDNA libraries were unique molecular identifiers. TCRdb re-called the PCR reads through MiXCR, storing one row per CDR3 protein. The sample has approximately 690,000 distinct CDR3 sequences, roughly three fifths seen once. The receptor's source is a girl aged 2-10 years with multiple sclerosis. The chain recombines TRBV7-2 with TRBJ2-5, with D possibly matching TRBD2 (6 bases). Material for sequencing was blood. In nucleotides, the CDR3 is TGTGCCAGCAGCAGTAGCGGCCAGCTGTACAATGAGCAGTACTTC. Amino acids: CASSSSGQLYNEQYF.